The 24 T cell receptor beta chains presented below share a single source sample, sequenced in a study of T cell repertoires in cytomegalovirus infection. One entry per CDR3 protein, called by TCRdb with MiXCR from the reads. Found here are about 700,000 distinct CDR3 sequences, about 30% of them singletons; the top ten hold roughly 18%. No antigen has been identified for these receptors. This specimen was cultured PBMCs, taken from culture after CMV antigen stimulation. These receptors were collected from a human donor in good health (CMV status not recorded). Some clones in this sample may be carry-over from other donors' samples.

The gene calls are TRBV20-1 and TRBJ2-5; no firm D call. The V and J ends lost 2 bases and 0 bases respectively, with 10 bases between them. Germline CDR1 is DFQATT and CDR2 is SNEGSKA (reference sequence). The CDR3 is made up of 14 amino acids. The CDR3 loop is CSARWLGYQETQYF. CDR3 in DNA: TGCAGTGCTAGATGGCTTGGCTACCAAGAGACCCAGTACTTC.

With regard to this clonotype: This may come from a read error, since a much larger clone is one base off. The chain joins TRBV7-9 to TRBJ2-7; possibly TRBD1 for D (5 bases). There are 15 residues in the CDR3. Trimming cost V 5 bases and J 2 bases, with 16 bases left between them. Germline V lookup: CDR1 SEHNR, CDR2 FQNEAQ (reference sequence). Here the CDR3 DNA reads TGTGCCAGCAGCCCATGCCGGTCCAGGGCCTACGAGCAGTACTTC. It is translated as CASSPCRSRAYEQYF.

J is TRBJ2-1 and V is TRBV5-4; possibly TRBD2 for D (6 bases). Germline V CDR1 and CDR2: SGHNT, YYREEE (reference sequence). The CDR3 is 16 amino acids. Trimming left V 4 bases short and J 1 base short, with 15 bases between. CDR3 bases: TGTGCCAGCAGCGGGGGGTCGGGAACATCCTACAATGAGCAGTTCTTC. Residues: CASSGGSGTSYNEQFF.

The chain links TRBV2 to TRBJ1-5; maybe TRBD1 (6 bases). Germline V gene lookup returns CDR1 SNHLY and CDR2 FYNNEI. This CDR3 is 16 amino acids long. V lost 2 bases and J lost 4, with 15 bases in between. CDR3 DNA sequence: TGTGCCAGCAGTGAAAGGGGGGACCTCGCTAATCAGCCCCAGCATTTT. Translation: CASSERGDLANQPQHF.

There are a few counts of this clonotype. The chain is built from TRBV15 and TRBJ2-3; D could derive from TRBD1 or TRBD2 (5 bases each). The V end lost 1 base, the J end lost 3 bases, and 14 bases lay between the germline ends. CDR3 size: 16 residues. Germline-derived CDR1 and CDR2 are LNHNV and YYDKDF (reference sequence). CDR3 loop: CATSRGQPRGTDTQYF. The CDR3 region has the DNA TGTGCCACCAGCAGAGGACAGCCGAGGGGAACAGATACGCAGTATTTT.

This clonotype was detected only a few times. CDR3 nucleotide sequence: TGTGCCAGCAGCCCGTTCGGCAATCAGCCCCAGCATTTT. Protein: CASSPFGNQPQHF. V and J are TRBV11-2 and TRBJ1-5; D remains ambiguous. The V gene's germline CDR1 is SGHAT and CDR2 FQNNGV. The CDR3 runs 13 residues. Trimming took off 5 bases at V and 2 bases at J, with 7 bases between the two ends.

The rearrangement uses TRBV12-3 or TRBV12-4 and TRBJ1-5; a possible D gene is TRBD1 (6 bases). Trimming cost V 5 bases and J 1 base, with 9 bases left between them. CDR3 length: 14 amino acids. The CDR3 DNA sequence: TGTGCCAGCAGTGACAGGAGGAGCAATCAGCCCCAGCATTTT. Its protein product is CASSDRRSNQPQHF.

The chain recombines TRBV10-3 with TRBJ2-5, with 16 bases fitting TRBD2. The CDR3 has 16 amino acids. Per the germline V gene, CDR1 is ENHRY and CDR2 is SYGVKD. V was pared by 6 bases and J by 3 bases, with 4 bases of the junction left unmatched. The CDR3 spells CAIRGTSGGAEETQYF. In DNA form, the CDR3 reads TGTGCCATCAGGGGGACTAGCGGGGGGGCCGAAGAGACCCAGTACTTC.

The chain uses TRBV7-6 and TRBJ2-1; D unresolved. With 8 bases removed from V and 5 bases from J, the gap between germline ends came to 10 bases. The CDR3 length is 12 residues. Germline V gives CDR1 SGHVS, CDR2 FNYEAQ. The CDR3 sequence: CASGQPDNEQFF. In DNA, the CDR3 is TGTGCCAGCGGGCAACCCGACAATGAGCAGTTCTTC. Combining the CDR3 with reference TRBV7-6 and TRBJ2-1 gives the whole variable domain GAGVSQSPRYKVTKRGQDVALRCDPISGHVSLYWYRQALGQGPEFLTYFNYEAQQDKSGLPNDRFSAERPEGSISTLTIQRTEQRDSAMYRCASGQPDNEQFFGPGTRLTVL.

This clonotype was seen at least ten times. This chain links TRBV7-2 with TRBJ2-2, with TRBD2 matching over 7 bases. This CDR3 is 16 amino acids long. The V gene end was trimmed by 1 base and the J gene end by 5 bases; junction bases not matched to a gene: 7. CDR1 SGHTA and CDR2 FQGNSA come from the germline V gene. CDR3 region: CASSLVGRERTGELFF. The CDR3 nucleotides are TGTGCCAGCAGCTTAGTAGGGCGGGAGCGGACCGGGGAGCTGTTTTTT.

The chain is built from TRBV5-1 and TRBJ2-5; tentatively, D is TRBD1 or TRBD2 (5 bases each). The CDR3 spans 14 residues. The germline V gene has CDR1 SGHRS and CDR2 YFSETQ. The V end lost 5 bases, the J end lost 2 bases, and 13 bases lay between the germline ends. The CDR3 sequence is CASRSQGVQETQYF. Written as DNA, the CDR3 is TGCGCCAGCAGATCCCAGGGAGTTCAAGAGACCCAGTACTTC.

The V and J genes are TRBV6-1 and TRBJ2-5, with 8 bases aligning to TRBD1. V lost 1 base, J lost 5 bases, and 6 bases stayed unmatched. The V gene's germline CDR1 is MNHNS and CDR2 SASEGT. CDR3 length: 15 residues. DNA for the CDR3: TGTGCCAGCAGTGAAGTGTCAGGGGGCTTTGAGACCCAGTACTTC. Amino acid sequence: CASSEVSGGFETQYF.

The chain combines TRBV5-1 with TRBJ1-5; weak D call: TRBD1 (6 bases). The ends were cut back, 1 base at V and 6 bases at J, with 11 bases in the middle. There are 14 residues in the CDR3. CDR1 SGHRS and CDR2 YFSETQ come from the germline V gene. This chain's CDR3 is CASSLLGGGQPQHF. CDR3 DNA: TGCGCCAGCAGCTTGCTGGGGGGCGGTCAGCCCCAGCATTTT.

The V call is TRBV7-8, the J call TRBJ1-5; weak D call: TRBD1 (5 bases). V lost 0 bases, J lost 7 bases, and 16 bases lay in between. Germline lookup yields CDR1 SGHVS and CDR2 FQNEAQ. The CDR3 covers 16 residues. CDR3 loop: CASSLARLGGVQPQHF. Written as DNA, the CDR3 is TGTGCCAGCAGCTTAGCCCGATTGGGGGGTGTGCAGCCCCAGCATTTT. The full variable domain, its missing parts supplied by reference TRBV7-8 and TRBJ1-5, is GAGVSQSPRYKVAKRGQDVALRCDPISGHVSLFWYQQALGQGPEFLTYFQNEAQLDKSGLPSDRFFAERPEGSVSTLKIQRTQQEDSAVYLCASSLARLGGVQPQHFGDGTRLSIL.

The chain recombines TRBV6-2 or TRBV6-3 with TRBJ1-1; weak D call: TRBD1 (6 bases). Germline loops: CDR1 MNHEY, CDR2 SVGEGT. Trimming cost V 2 bases and J 10 bases, with 11 bases left between them. The CDR3 runs to 12 residues. The CDR3 DNA reads as TGTGCCAGCAGTTACGGGGGCCCGGGAGCTTTCTTT. Its translation is CASSYGGPGAFF.

The J gene is TRBJ1-5, the V gene TRBV15, with 7 nucleotides matching TRBD1. Germline loops: CDR1 LNHNV, CDR2 YYDKDF (reference sequence). The CDR3 has 13 amino acids. J was trimmed by 7 bases and V by 6 bases; bases with no gene match: 6. The CDR3: CATSLTGRQPQHF. The CDR3 DNA reads as TGTGCCACCAGTTTGACAGGGCGGCAGCCCCAGCATTTT.

This chain connects TRBV2 to TRBJ2-3; no clear D gene. Trimming took off 1 base at V and 6 bases at J, with 14 bases between the two ends. The CDR3 has 15 residues. CDR1 and CDR2 (germline): SNHLY, FYNNEI. CDR3 in DNA: TGTGCCAGCAGTGAAGAGGTCGCCCCTGGTGATACGCAGTATTTT. Amino acid sequence: CASSEEVAPGDTQYF.

The sample holds a few counts of this clonotype. V is TRBV7-2 and J is TRBJ2-7; 11 bases line up with TRBD1. The CDR3 runs 14 residues. J gave up 6 bases and V 5 bases, and 6 bases lay outside the gene matches. The germline V gene encodes CDR1 SGHTA and CDR2 FQGNSA. CDR3 sequence: CASSIGQGAGEQYF. CDR3 coding DNA: TGTGCCAGCAGCATCGGACAGGGGGCTGGCGAGCAGTACTTC.

The chain is built from TRBV2 and TRBJ2-2; TRBD2 is a possible D gene (6 bases). Trimming pared 3 bases from V and 3 bases from J, leaving 11 bases between. Germline V gene lookup returns CDR1 SNHLY and CDR2 FYNNEI. CDR3 length: 15 amino acids. The CDR3 nucleotides read TGTGCCAGCAGTGAGAAACTAGCTCACACCGGGGAGCTGTTTTTT. Its translation: CASSEKLAHTGELFF. Combining the CDR3 with reference TRBV2 and TRBJ2-2 gives the whole variable domain EPEVTQTPSHQVTQMGQEVILRCVPISNHLYFYWYRQILGQKVEFLVSFYNNEISEKSEIFDDQFSVERPDGSNFTLKIRSTKLEDSAMYFCASSEKLAHTGELFFGEGSRLTVL.

The V gene is TRBV20-1, the J gene TRBJ2-7, with a tentative D call TRBD2 (6 bases). V was clipped by 3 bases and J by 6 bases, with 12 bases between them. Germline V gene lookup returns CDR1 DFQATT and CDR2 SNEGSKA (reference sequence). CDR3 length: 12 residues. The CDR3 sequence: CSASRQGGEQYF. The CDR3 DNA sequence: TGCAGTGCTAGCCGTCAGGGAGGCGAGCAGTACTTC.

The chain joins TRBV27 to TRBJ1-2; 10 nucleotides align to TRBD1. V lost 6 bases, J lost 8 bases, and 9 bases stayed unmatched. From germline, CDR1 is MNHEY and CDR2 SMNVEV (reference sequence). This CDR3 is 14 amino acids long. Here the CDR3 reads CASSPGTGVGGYTF. DNA of the CDR3: TGTGCCAGCAGCCCCGGGACAGGGGTCGGGGGCTACACCTTC.

For the CDR3, the DNA is TGTGCCAGCAGTGACTATAGCACAGATACGCAGTATTTT. Translation: CASSDYSTDTQYF. The gene calls are TRBV6-1 and TRBJ2-3; D call uncertain. There are 13 residues in the CDR3. The V end lost 3 bases, the J end lost 0 bases, and 4 bases lay between the germline ends. The germline V gene has CDR1 MNHNS and CDR2 SASEGT.

This clonotype appeared a few times. The V and J genes are TRBV6-1 and TRBJ2-1; tentatively, D is TRBD1 or TRBD2 (5 bases each). Germline CDR1 reads MNHNS; CDR2 reads SASEGT. The length of the CDR3 is 15 residues. Trimming took off 2 bases at V and 6 bases at J, with 14 bases between the two ends. As DNA, the CDR3 is TGTGCCAGCAGTGAATCGTGGGGTGGGGGCAATGAGCAGTTCTTC. Translated: CASSESWGGGNEQFF.

The V and J genes are TRBV18 and TRBJ1-4; no reliable D call. The CDR3 runs 14 residues. CDR1 KGHSH and CDR2 LQKENI come from the germline V gene. V lost 2 bases to trimming and J lost 8 bases, with 12 bases between them. The chain's CDR3 is CASSPMAEREKLFF. For the CDR3, the DNA is TGTGCCAGCTCACCAATGGCAGAACGCGAAAAACTGTTTTTT.